A selection of T cell receptor beta chains follows, all from one sample in a study of CD8 T cells in ankylosing spondylitis. In TCRdb, the 5' RACE reads were re-called with MiXCR into one record per CDR3 protein. The sample records about 350,000 distinct CDR3 sequences, 20% being singletons. The sample consisted of blood, either unsorted or a sorted T cell fraction (not recorded which). The receptors derive from a male donor with ankylosing spondylitis or in good health (not recorded which). Both conserved end residues are part of each CDR3. The D gene is left open where the match is weak. Clone size is stated in some rows and not others, as once, few, many or a class when expanded.

d_call: TRBD2; j_call: TRBJ2-2; v_call: TRBV4-1; clone_size: once; cdr3_aa: CASSQGGASGGAGTGELFF; cdr3_nt: TGCGCCAGCAGCCAAGGTGGGGCTAGCGGGGGGGCTGGCACCGGGGAGCTGTTTTTT
d_call: NA; j_call: TRBJ1-2; v_call: TRBV11-2; clone_size: once; cdr3_aa: CASSLVSGGKDGYTF; cdr3_nt: TGTGCCAGCAGCTTAGTCTCGGGGGGAAAAGATGGCTACACCTTC
d_call: NA; j_call: TRBJ1-2; v_call: TRBV20-1; clone_size: few; cdr3_aa: CSARGPDPGYGYTF; cdr3_nt: TGCAGTGCTAGAGGCCCGGACCCGGGCTATGGCTACACCTTC
d_call: NA; j_call: TRBJ1-1; v_call: TRBV12-3/TRBV12-4; clone_size: many; cdr3_aa: CASSSSAAGWSEAFF; cdr3_nt: TGTGCCAGCAGTTCCAGCGCGGCAGGGTGGAGTGAAGCTTTCTTT
d_call: NA; j_call: TRBJ1-6; v_call: TRBV6-6; clone_size: NA; cdr3_aa: CASTRSSPLHF; cdr3_nt: TGTGCCAGCACCAGGTCTTCACCCCTCCACTTT
d_call: NA; j_call: TRBJ2-2; v_call: TRBV20-1; clone_size: few; cdr3_aa: CSAWGRGSNTGELFF; cdr3_nt: TGCAGTGCTTGGGGTAGGGGGTCGAACACCGGGGAGCTGTTTTTT
d_call: NA; j_call: TRBJ1-1; v_call: TRBV20-1; clone_size: few; cdr3_aa: CSERDMNTEAFF; cdr3_nt: TGCAGTGAGCGGGACATGAACACTGAAGCTTTCTTT
d_call: NA; j_call: TRBJ1-4; v_call: TRBV11-1; clone_size: NA; cdr3_aa: CASSLPGTEAGKLFF; cdr3_nt: TGTGCCAGCAGCCTACCCGGGACGGAAGCAGGAAAACTGTTTTTT
d_call: TRBD2; j_call: TRBJ2-7; v_call: TRBV14; clone_size: NA; cdr3_aa: CASSQDGLAGDRAQYF; cdr3_nt: TGTGCCAGCAGCCAAGATGGACTAGCGGGGGATCGAGCGCAGTACTTC
d_call: NA; j_call: TRBJ2-1; v_call: TRBV23-1; clone_size: NA; cdr3_aa: CASGPTGDHEQFF; cdr3_nt: TGCGCCAGCGGACCGACGGGCGACCATGAGCAGTTCTTC